This TCR beta chain was retrieved from a study of blood T cell repertoires in COVID-19. Looking at the study overall: Researchers got acute and convalescent COVID-19 samples from the United States, Italy and Spain. The analysed material was cDNA or gDNA that came from T cells, B-cell-depleted T cells, or PBMCs.

The V end was cut by 5 bases, the J end by 2 bases, with 9 bases between. The CDR3 runs to 13 residues. CDR1 and CDR2 (germline): SGHTA, FQGNSA. In the authors' workflow: Estimation of nucleated cell counts relied on the amplification of reference gene primers. Sequencing used immunoSEQ multiplex PCR; TCRdb keeps in-frame clones, though not all of them. From that table come the V and J calls and clone size; the DNA was used to work out D and trimming. The sample shows about 120,000 clones, 78% of them seen only once. This sequence originates from a man in his 70s with acute or convalescent COVID-19. The chain recombines TRBV7-2 with TRBJ2-5; D uncertain. The sequenced sample was peripheral blood. The CDR3 loop is CASSPTQQETQYF. The CDR3 DNA is TGTGCCAGCAGCCCTACACAGCAAGAGACCCAGTACTTC.